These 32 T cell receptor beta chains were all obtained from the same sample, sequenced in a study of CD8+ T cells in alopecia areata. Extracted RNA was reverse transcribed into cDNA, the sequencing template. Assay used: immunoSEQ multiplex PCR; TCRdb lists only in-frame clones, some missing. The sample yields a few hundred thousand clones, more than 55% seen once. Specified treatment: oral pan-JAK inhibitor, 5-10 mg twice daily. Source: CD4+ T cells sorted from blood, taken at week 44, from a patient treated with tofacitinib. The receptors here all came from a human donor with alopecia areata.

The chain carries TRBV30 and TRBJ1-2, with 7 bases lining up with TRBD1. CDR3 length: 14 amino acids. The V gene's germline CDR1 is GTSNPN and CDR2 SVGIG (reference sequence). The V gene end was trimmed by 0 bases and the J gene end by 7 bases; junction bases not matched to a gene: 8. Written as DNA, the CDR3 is TGTGCCTGGAGTGTAGGACAGGCGGCCGTTGGCTACACCTTC. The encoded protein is CAWSVGQAAVGYTF.

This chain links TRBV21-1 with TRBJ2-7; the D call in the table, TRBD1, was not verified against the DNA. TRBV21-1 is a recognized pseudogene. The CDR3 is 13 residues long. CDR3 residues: CASPTTEKYEQYF. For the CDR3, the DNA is TGTGCCAGCCCTACGACAGAAAAGTACGAGCAGTACTTC.

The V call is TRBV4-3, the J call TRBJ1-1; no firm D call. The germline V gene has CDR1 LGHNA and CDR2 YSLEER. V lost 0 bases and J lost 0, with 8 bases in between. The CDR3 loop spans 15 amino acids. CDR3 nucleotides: TGCGCCAGCAGCCAAGAGGGAGCATTGAACACTGAAGCTTTCTTT. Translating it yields CASSQEGALNTEAFF.

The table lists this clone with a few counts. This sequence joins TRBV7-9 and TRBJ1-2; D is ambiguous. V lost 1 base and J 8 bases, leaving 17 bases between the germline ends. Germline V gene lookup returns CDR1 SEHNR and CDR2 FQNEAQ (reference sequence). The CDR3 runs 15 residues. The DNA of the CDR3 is TGTGCCAGCAGCTTAGAGGTGCCCCAGAAGAAAGGCTACACCTTC. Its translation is CASSLEVPQKKGYTF.

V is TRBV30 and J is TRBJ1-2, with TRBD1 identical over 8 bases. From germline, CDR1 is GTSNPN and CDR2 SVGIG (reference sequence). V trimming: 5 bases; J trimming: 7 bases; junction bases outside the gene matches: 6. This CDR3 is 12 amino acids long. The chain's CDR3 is CAWGTGSGGYTF. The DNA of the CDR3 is TGTGCCTGGGGGACAGGATCGGGTGGCTACACCTTC.

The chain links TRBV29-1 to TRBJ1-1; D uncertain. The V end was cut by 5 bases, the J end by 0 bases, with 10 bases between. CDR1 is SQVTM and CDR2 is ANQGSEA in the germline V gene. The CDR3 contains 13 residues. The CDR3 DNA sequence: TGCAGCGTTCGGAACACCATGAACACTGAAGCTTTCTTT. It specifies CSVRNTMNTEAFF.

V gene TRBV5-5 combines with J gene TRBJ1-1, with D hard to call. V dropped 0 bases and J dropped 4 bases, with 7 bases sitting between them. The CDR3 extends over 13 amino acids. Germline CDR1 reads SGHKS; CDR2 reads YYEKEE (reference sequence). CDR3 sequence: CASSLGGFTEAFF. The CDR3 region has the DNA TGTGCCAGCAGCTTGGGGGGTTTCACTGAAGCTTTCTTT.

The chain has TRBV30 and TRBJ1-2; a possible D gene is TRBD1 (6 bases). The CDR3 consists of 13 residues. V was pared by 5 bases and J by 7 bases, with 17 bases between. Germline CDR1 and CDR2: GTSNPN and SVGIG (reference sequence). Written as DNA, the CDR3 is TGTGCCTGGGAACCCGGGGGGCAGGGTGGCTACACCTTC. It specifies CAWEPGGQGGYTF.

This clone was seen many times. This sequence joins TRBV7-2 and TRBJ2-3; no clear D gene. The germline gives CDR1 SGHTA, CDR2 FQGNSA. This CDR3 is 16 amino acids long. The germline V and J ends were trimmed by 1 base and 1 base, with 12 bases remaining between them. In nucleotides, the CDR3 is TGTGCCAGCAGCTTAGGTGACGGCTTCCGCACAGATACGCAGTATTTT. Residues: CASSLGDGFRTDTQYF.

CDR3 DNA sequence: TGCAGCGGCGCACAGGGGCGAAGCGAAGCTTTCTTT. Translating gives CSGAQGRSEAFF. This chain joins TRBV29-1 and TRBJ1-1; 7 bases agree with TRBD1. Germline values: CDR1 SQVTM, CDR2 ANQGSEA. The junction had 10 bases not matched to a gene; V was cut back by 7 bases and J by 8 bases. The CDR3 length is 12 residues.

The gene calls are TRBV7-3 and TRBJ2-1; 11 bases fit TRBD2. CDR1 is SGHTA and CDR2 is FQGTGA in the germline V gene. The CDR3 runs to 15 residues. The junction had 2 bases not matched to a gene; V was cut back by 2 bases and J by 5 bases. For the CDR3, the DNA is TGTGCCAGCAGCTTAGGACTAGCGGGCAACAATGAGCAGTTCTTC. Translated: CASSLGLAGNNEQFF.

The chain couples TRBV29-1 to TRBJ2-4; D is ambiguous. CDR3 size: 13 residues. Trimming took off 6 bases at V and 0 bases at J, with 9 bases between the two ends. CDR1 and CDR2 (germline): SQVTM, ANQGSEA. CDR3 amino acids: CSVALLAKNIQYF. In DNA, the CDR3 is TGCAGCGTAGCACTCCTAGCCAAAAACATTCAGTACTTC.

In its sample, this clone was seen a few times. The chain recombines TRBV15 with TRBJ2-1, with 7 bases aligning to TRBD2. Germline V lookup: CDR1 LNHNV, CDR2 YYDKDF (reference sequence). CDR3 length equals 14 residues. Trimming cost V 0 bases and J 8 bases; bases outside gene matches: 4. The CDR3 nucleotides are TGTGCCACCAGCAGAGAGCGGGGGACTGATGAGCAGTTCTTC. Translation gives CATSRERGTDEQFF. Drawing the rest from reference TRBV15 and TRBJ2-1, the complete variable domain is DAMVIQNPRYQVTQFGKPVTLSCSQTLNHNVMYWYQQKSSQAPKLLFHYYDKDFNNEADTPDNFQSRRPNTSFCFLDIRSPGLGDTAMYLCATSRERGTDEQFFGPGTRLTVL.

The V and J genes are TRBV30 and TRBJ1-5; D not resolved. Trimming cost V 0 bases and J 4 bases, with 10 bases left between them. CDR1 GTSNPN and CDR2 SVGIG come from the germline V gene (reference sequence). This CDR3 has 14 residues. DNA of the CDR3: TGTGCCTGGAGTGTAACACAGTCTAATCAGCCCCAGCATTTT. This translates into CAWSVTQSNQPQHF.

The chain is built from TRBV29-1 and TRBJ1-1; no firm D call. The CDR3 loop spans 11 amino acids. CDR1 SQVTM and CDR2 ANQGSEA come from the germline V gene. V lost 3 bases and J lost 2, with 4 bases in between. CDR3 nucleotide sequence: TGCAGCGTTGAGGGTAACACTGAAGCTTTCTTT. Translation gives CSVEGNTEAFF.

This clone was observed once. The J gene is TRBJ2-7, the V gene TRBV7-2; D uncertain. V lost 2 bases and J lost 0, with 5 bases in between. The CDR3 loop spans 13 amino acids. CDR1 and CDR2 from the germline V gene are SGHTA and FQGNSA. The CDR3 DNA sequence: TGTGCCAGCAGCTTAATTAGCTCCTACGAGCAGTACTTC. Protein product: CASSLISSYEQYF.

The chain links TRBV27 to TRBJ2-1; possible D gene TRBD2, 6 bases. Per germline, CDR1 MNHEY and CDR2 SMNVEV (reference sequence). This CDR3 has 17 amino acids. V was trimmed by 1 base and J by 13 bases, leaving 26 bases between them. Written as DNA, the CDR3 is TGTGCCAGCAGTTTATTGGGCGGGACGGCAGCGACCCAGTTTCAGTTCTTC. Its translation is CASSLLGGTAATQFQFF.

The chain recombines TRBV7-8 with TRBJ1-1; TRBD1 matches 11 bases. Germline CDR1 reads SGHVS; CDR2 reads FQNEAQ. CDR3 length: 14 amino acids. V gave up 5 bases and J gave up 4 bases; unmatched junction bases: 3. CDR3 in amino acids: CASSPGTGGTEAFF. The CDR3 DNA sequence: TGTGCCAGCAGCCCCGGGACAGGGGGCACTGAAGCTTTCTTT.

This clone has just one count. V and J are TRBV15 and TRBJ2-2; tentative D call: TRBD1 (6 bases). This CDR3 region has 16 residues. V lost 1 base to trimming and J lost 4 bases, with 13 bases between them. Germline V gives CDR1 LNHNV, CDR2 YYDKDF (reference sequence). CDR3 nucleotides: TGTGCCACCAGCAGAGTTGGGGGCGCCACCACCGGGGAGCTGTTTTTT. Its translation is CATSRVGGATTGELFF.

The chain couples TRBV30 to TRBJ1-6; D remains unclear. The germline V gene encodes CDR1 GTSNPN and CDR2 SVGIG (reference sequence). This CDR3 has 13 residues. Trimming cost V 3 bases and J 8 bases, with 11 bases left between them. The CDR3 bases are TGTGCCTGGAGGGTAGGTGGAGATTCACCCCTCCACTTT. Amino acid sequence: CAWRVGGDSPLHF.

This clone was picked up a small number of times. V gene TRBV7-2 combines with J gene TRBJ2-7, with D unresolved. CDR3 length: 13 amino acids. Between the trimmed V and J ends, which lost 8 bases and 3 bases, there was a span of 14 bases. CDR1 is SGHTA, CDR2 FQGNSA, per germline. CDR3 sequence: CASGLNYGYEQYF. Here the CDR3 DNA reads TGTGCCAGCGGATTAAACTATGGCTACGAGCAGTACTTC.

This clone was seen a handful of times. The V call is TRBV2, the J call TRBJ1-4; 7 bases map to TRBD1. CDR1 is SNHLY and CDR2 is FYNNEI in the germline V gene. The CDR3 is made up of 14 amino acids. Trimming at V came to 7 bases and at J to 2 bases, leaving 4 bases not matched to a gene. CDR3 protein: CASIRDSTNEKLFF. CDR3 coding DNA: TGTGCCAGCATCAGGGACAGTACTAATGAAAAACTGTTTTTT.

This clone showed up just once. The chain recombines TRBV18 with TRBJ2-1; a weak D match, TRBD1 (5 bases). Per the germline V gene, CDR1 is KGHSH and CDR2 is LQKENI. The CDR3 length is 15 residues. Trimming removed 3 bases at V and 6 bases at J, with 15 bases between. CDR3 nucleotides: TGTGCCAGCTCACCCCCGGTAGGGGATAGCAATGAGCAGTTCTTC. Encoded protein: CASSPPVGDSNEQFF.

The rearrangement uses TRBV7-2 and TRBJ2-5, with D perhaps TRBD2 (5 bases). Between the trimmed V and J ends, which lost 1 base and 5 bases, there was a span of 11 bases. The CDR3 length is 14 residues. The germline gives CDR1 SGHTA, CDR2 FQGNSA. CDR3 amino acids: CASSLVRLAETQYF. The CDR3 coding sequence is TGTGCCAGCAGCTTAGTGAGGTTAGCGGAGACCCAGTACTTC.

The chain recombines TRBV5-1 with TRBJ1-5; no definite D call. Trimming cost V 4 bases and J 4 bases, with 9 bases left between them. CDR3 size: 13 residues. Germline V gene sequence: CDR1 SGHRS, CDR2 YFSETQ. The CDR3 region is CASSDGMNQPQHF. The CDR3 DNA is TGCGCCAGCAGCGACGGCATGAATCAGCCCCAGCATTTT.

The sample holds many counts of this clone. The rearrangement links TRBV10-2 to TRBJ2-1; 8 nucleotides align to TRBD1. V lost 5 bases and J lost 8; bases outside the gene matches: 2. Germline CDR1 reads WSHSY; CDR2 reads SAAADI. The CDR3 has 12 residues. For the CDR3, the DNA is TGCGCCAGCAGTACAGGGGGATATGAGCAGTTCTTC. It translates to CASSTGGYEQFF.

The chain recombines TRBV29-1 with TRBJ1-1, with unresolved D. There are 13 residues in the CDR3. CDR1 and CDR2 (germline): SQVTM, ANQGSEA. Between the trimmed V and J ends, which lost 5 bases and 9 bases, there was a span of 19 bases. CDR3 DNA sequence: TGCAGCGTTAATATGAAAAGTGATACCAAAGCTTTCTTT. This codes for CSVNMKSDTKAFF.

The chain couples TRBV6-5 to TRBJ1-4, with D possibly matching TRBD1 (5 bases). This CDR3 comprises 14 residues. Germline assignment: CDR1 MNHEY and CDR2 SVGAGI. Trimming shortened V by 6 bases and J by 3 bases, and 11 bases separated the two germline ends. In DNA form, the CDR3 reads TGTGCCAGCAGACCTTCGGGGGCTAATGAAAAACTGTTTTTT. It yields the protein CASRPSGANEKLFF.

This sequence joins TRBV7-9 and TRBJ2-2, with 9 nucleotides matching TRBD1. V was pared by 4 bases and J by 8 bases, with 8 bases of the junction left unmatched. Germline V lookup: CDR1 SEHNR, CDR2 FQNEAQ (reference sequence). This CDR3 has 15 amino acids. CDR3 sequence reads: CASSSGTGIPGELFF. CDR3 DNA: TGTGCCAGCAGCTCCGGGACAGGGATTCCGGGGGAGCTGTTTTTT. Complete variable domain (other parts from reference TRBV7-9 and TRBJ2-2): DTGVSQNPRHKITKRGQNVTFRCDPISEHNRLYWYRQTLGQGPEFLTYFQNEAQLEKSRLLSDRFSAERPKGSFSTLEIQRTEQGDSAMYLCASSSGTGIPGELFFGEGSRLTVL.

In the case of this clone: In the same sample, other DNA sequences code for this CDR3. The chain's CDR3 is CAWSVLMNTEAFF. Here the CDR3 DNA reads TGTGCCTGGAGTGTATTGATGAACACTGAAGCTTTCTTT. The chain links TRBV30 to TRBJ1-1; D call uncertain. Deletions cut 0 bases from V and 0 bases from J, with 5 bases between. Germline values: CDR1 GTSNPN, CDR2 SVGIG (reference sequence). The CDR3 contains 13 residues.

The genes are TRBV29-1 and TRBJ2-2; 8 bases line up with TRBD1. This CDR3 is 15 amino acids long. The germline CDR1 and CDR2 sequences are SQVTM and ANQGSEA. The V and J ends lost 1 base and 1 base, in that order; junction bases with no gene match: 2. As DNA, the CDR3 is TGCAGCGTTGAAGGGGACAGGATGAACACCGGGGAGCTGTTTTTT. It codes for CSVEGDRMNTGELFF.

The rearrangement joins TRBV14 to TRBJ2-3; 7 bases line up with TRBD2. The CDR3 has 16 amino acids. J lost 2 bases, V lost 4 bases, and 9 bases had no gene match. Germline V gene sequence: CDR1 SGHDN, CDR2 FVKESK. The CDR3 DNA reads TGTGCCAGCAGCCTAAGAACGGGACTACTCACAGATACGCAGTATTTT. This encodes CASSLRTGLLTDTQYF.